Detailed here is one T cell receptor (beta chain). CDR1 is MGHRA, CDR2 YSYEKL, per germline. The CDR3 is 15 residues long. J gave up 2 bases and V 4 bases, and 5 bases lay outside the gene matches. The record originates from a study of blood T cell repertoires in COVID-19. Original processing notes: The authors estimated nucleated cell counts from reference gene primer amplification. The method was immunoSEQ multiplex PCR; TCRdb's version includes in-frame clones alone and lacks a portion of them. V, J and clone size derive from that table, while D and trimming were established from the DNA sequence. Of a few hundred thousand clones in the sample, around 84% were seen once.

The TCR originated in a man aged 25-40 years with acute COVID-19. The rearrangement uses TRBV4-1 and TRBJ1-1; 9 bases map to TRBD1. The sample consisted of PBMCs or T cells enriched from blood (not recorded which). Here the CDR3 reads CASSPGTGPNTEAFF. The CDR3 region has the DNA TGCGCCAGCAGCCCCGGGACAGGGCCAAACACTGAAGCTTTCTTT.